The 25 T cell receptor beta chains below all came from one sample that was sequenced in a study of T cells in Graves' hyperthyroidism and ophthalmopathy (dated by TCRdb to the late 2010s). The library was produced with multiplex PCR. For sequencing, an Illumina HiSeq 2000 was employed. TCR beta CDR3 regions were amplified from RNA transcripts. The first round of RT-PCR for the TCR CDR3 was performed with the HTBI primer set and the Qiagen OneStep RT-PCR kit. Using fastp at Q25 and MiXCR, TCRdb reprocessed the public reads and kept productive beta chains. Every distinct CDR3 protein forms one entry, paired with its most common genes and DNA. This sample holds roughly 300,000 distinct CDR3 sequences; around 20% were observed only once. The ten top clones hold less than 65% of the sample. Sequenced input: blood. The receptors derive from a woman in her forties or fifties with Graves' hyperthyroidism.

In this sample, this clonotype turned up many times. This chain joins TRBV6-1 and TRBJ1-5; no definite D call. The CDR3 totals 13 residues. Trimming left V 9 bases short and J 3 bases short, with 12 bases between. Germline CDR1 reads MNHNS; CDR2 reads SASEGT. The CDR3 here is CASLDGHNQPQHF. Written as DNA, the CDR3 is TGTGCCAGTTTAGACGGTCACAATCAGCCCCAGCATTTT.

There are many counts of this clonotype. The rearrangement uses TRBV30 and TRBJ1-2, with unresolved D. The CDR3 sequence is 14 residues long. V was clipped by 3 bases and J by 6 bases, with 17 bases between them. Germline CDR1 and CDR2: GTSNPN and SVGIG (reference sequence). CDR3 in DNA: TGTGCCTGGAGCCTACAAGGTGGACTCCATGGCTACACCTTC. Protein sequence: CAWSLQGGLHGYTF.

The rearrangement links TRBV5-1 to TRBJ1-1; 7 positions agree with TRBD1. Germline CDR1 and CDR2: SGHRS and YFSETQ. The CDR3 spans 17 residues. With V trimmed by 0 bases and J by 3 bases, 11 bases remained unmatched. Written as DNA, the CDR3 is TGCGCCAGCAGCTTGGGATATGGGACAGTCAAACACACTGAAGCTTTCTTT. The encoded protein is CASSLGYGTVKHTEAFF.

This rearrangement joins TRBV4-1 to TRBJ1-4; D is possibly TRBD1 (5 bases). CDR3 length: 16 amino acids. CDR1 is MGHRA, CDR2 YSYEKL, per germline. The V gene lost 2 bases and the J gene lost 7 bases, with 17 bases spanning the gap. For the CDR3, the DNA is TGCGCCAGCAGCCAACTGCCCAGGGTGGAGACTGAAAAACTGTTTTTT. Translated, it gives CASSQLPRVETEKLFF.

This clonotype was detected many times. The chain links TRBV28 to TRBJ1-1; TRBD1 matches 7 bases. Trimming at V came to 1 base and at J to 2 bases, leaving 4 bases not matched to a gene. The CDR3 is 15 residues long. The germline V gene encodes CDR1 MDHEN and CDR2 SYDVKM. CDR3 protein: CASSLLAGGNTEAFF. The CDR3 nucleotides are TGTGCCAGCAGTTTATTGGCAGGGGGAAACACTGAAGCTTTCTTT.

This rearrangement joins TRBV2 to TRBJ2-1; 8 bases line up with TRBD2. The CDR3 spans 11 residues. CDR1 is SNHLY, CDR2 FYNNEI, per germline. With V trimmed by 6 bases and J by 13 bases, 5 bases remained unmatched. The CDR3 loop is CASRGSGTQFF. Written as DNA, the CDR3 is TGTGCCAGCAGGGGTAGCGGGACCCAGTTCTTC. The variable domain in full, with the rest retrieved from reference TRBV2 and TRBJ2-1, is EPEVTQTPSHQVTQMGQEVILRCVPISNHLYFYWYRQILGQKVEFLVSFYNNEISEKSEIFDDQFSVERPDGSNFTLKIRSTKLEDSAMYFCASRGSGTQFFGPGTRLTVL.

The V call is TRBV20-1, the J call TRBJ2-3; 8 nucleotides line up with TRBD2. The CDR3 sequence is 15 residues long. With 5 bases clipped from V and 0 bases from J, the junction kept 7 bases outside the gene matches. Per the germline V gene, CDR1 is DFQATT and CDR2 is SNEGSKA (reference sequence). CDR3: CSARLAGPSTDTQYF. DNA of the CDR3: TGCAGTGCTCGCTTAGCGGGGCCTAGCACAGATACGCAGTATTTT.

This clonotype has just a few counts. The gene calls are TRBV7-8 and TRBJ2-3; D uncertain. The V end was cut by 3 bases, the J end by 0 bases, with 7 bases between. The CDR3 is 14 amino acids. Per germline, CDR1 SGHVS and CDR2 FQNEAQ. The chain's CDR3 is CASSFQVSTDTQYF. The CDR3 nucleotides read TGTGCCAGCAGCTTTCAGGTTAGCACAGATACGCAGTATTTT.

This clonotype was seen at least ten times. V gene TRBV5-1 combines with J gene TRBJ1-1, with 7 bases matching TRBD1. The J segment lost 1 base and the V segment lost 7 bases, leaving 10 bases of the junction unmatched. The CDR3 runs 15 residues. Germline V gene lookup returns CDR1 SGHRS and CDR2 YFSETQ. The CDR3 bases are TGCGCCAGCTCAGAGACAGGGCTAGAGAACACTGAAGCTTTCTTT. Amino acids: CASSETGLENTEAFF.

This clonotype has a handful of counts. The V and J genes are TRBV30 and TRBJ2-5, with 7 bases fitting TRBD2. The junction had 4 bases not matched to a gene; V was cut back by 0 bases and J by 0 bases. Germline assignment: CDR1 GTSNPN and CDR2 SVGIG (reference sequence). The length of the CDR3 is 15 residues. The CDR3 sequence is CAWSVGTTYQETQYF. The CDR3 bases are TGTGCCTGGAGTGTTGGGACTACCTACCAAGAGACCCAGTACTTC.

This clonotype was observed a few times. The J gene is TRBJ1-5, the V gene TRBV27, with D perhaps TRBD1 (6 bases). Trimming stripped 3 bases from V and 6 bases from J, with 9 bases between. CDR1 and CDR2 (germline): MNHEY, SMNVEV (reference sequence). The CDR3 runs 13 residues. CDR3 protein: CASSLGASQPQHF. In DNA, the CDR3 is TGTGCCAGCAGTTTGGGGGCTAGTCAGCCCCAGCATTTT.

The sample holds a few counts of this clonotype. CDR3 DNA sequence: TGTGCCAGCAGTTTATCGTCGGCAGGGAACTATGGCTACACCTTC. Translating gives CASSLSSAGNYGYTF. The chain uses TRBV27 and TRBJ1-2; D may be TRBD1 (5 bases). In germline, CDR1 is MNHEY, CDR2 SMNVEV (reference sequence). Trimming shortened V by 0 bases and J by 2 bases, and 10 bases separated the two germline ends. The CDR3 loop spans 15 amino acids.

DNA for the CDR3: TGTGCCAGCAGCTTCTTCACGGGCACTCCCAATGAGCAGTTCTTC. It translates to CASSFFTGTPNEQFF. This chain joins TRBV11-3 and TRBJ2-1, with D unclear. The CDR3 is 15 residues long. V lost 3 bases and J lost 6, with 15 bases in between. Germline V gene lookup returns CDR1 SGHNT and CDR2 YENEEA.

This clonotype was recorded many times. J is TRBJ1-6 and V is TRBV28; D is ambiguous. V lost 6 bases and J lost 11, with 11 bases in between. CDR1 is MDHEN, CDR2 SYDVKM, per germline. This CDR3 contains 12 residues. This CDR3 reads CASSRRVPPLHF. CDR3 DNA sequence: TGTGCCAGCAGCCGAAGGGTCCCACCCCTCCACTTT.

At least ten counts were recorded for this clonotype. The rearrangement joins TRBV28 to TRBJ2-3; D gene ambiguous. With 6 bases removed from V and 1 base from J, the gap between germline ends came to 11 bases. The CDR3 length is 14 residues. CDR1 is MDHEN, CDR2 SYDVKM, per germline. The CDR3 sequence is CASSSSLGTDTQYF. Written as DNA, the CDR3 is TGTGCCAGCAGCTCCTCCCTAGGCACAGATACGCAGTATTTT. The whole variable domain, remainder taken from reference TRBV28 and TRBJ2-3, is DVKVTQSSRYLVKRTGEKVFLECVQDMDHENMFWYRQDPGLGLRLIYFSYDVKMKEKGDIPEGYSVSREKKERFSLILESASTNQTSMYLCASSSSLGTDTQYFGPGTRLTVL.

At least ten counts were recorded for this clonotype. The chain employs TRBV28 and TRBJ2-5; 8 nucleotides agree with TRBD1. Looked up from germline, CDR1 is MDHEN and CDR2 is SYDVKM. Unmatched junction bases numbered 10, after V lost 6 bases and J lost 1 base. The CDR3 loop spans 16 amino acids. The DNA of the CDR3 is TGTGCCAGCAGCCAAGGACAGGGAATTTCCCAAGAGACCCAGTACTTC. This encodes CASSQGQGISQETQYF. Variable domain in full (rest from reference TRBV28 and TRBJ2-5): DVKVTQSSRYLVKRTGEKVFLECVQDMDHENMFWYRQDPGLGLRLIYFSYDVKMKEKGDIPEGYSVSREKKERFSLILESASTNQTSMYLCASSQGQGISQETQYFGPGTRLLVL.

The sample holds many counts of this clonotype. The rearrangement links TRBV12-3 or TRBV12-4 to TRBJ1-2; D is undetermined. V lost 6 bases and J lost 1, with 6 bases in between. The CDR3 has 12 residues. The CDR3 is CASSKNNYGYTF. In DNA, the CDR3 is TGTGCCAGCAGCAAAAATAACTATGGCTACACCTTC.

In this sample, this clonotype turned up a few times. This chain uses TRBV19 with TRBJ2-6; no definite D call. CDR1 LNHDA and CDR2 SQIVND come from the germline V gene (reference sequence). Trimming removed 6 bases at V and 2 bases at J, with 8 bases between. The CDR3 has 14 amino acids. CDR3 region: CASRGSAGANVLTF. CDR3 in DNA: TGTGCCAGTAGAGGTTCGGCTGGGGCCAACGTCCTGACTTTC.

This clonotype has just a few counts. The chain links TRBV6-1 to TRBJ1-3; D unclear. V was shortened by 10 bases and J by 4 bases, with 11 bases between the two germline ends. Looked up from germline, CDR1 is MNHNS and CDR2 is SASEGT. This CDR3 spans 12 amino acids. This chain's CDR3 is CAIYPPGNTIYF. The DNA for the CDR3 is TGTGCCATATACCCTCCAGGAAACACCATATATTTT.

This clonotype was detected many times. The chain combines TRBV5-8 with TRBJ1-2, with 8 positions matching TRBD1. Germline CDR1 reads SGHTS; CDR2 reads YDEGEE. Trimming cost V 0 bases and J 8 bases; bases outside gene matches: 6. There are 14 residues in the CDR3. CDR3 in amino acids: CASSLGQGTRGYTF. The CDR3 nucleotides are TGTGCCAGCAGCTTGGGACAGGGGACGAGGGGCTACACCTTC.

V and J are TRBV4-1 and TRBJ2-7; 11 nucleotides line up with TRBD2. The CDR3 covers 17 residues. Losses at the gene ends were 1 base for V and 2 bases for J; bases not matched to a gene: 7. Germline loops: CDR1 MGHRA, CDR2 YSYEKL. In nucleotides, the CDR3 is TGCGCCAGCAGCCAAGTGGGGACTAGCGGAACAACCTACGAGCAGTACTTC. Translated: CASSQVGTSGTTYEQYF.

With respect to this clonotype: This CDR3 fails to terminate in the conserved phenylalanine or tryptophan, so it likely reflects a read error. The chain couples TRBV6-4 to TRBJ1-2; the D gene is possibly TRBD1 (5 bases). V was pared by 6 bases and J by 4 bases, with 15 bases between. The germline V gene encodes CDR1 MRHNA and CDR2 SNTAGT. The CDR3 is 14 amino acids. The CDR3 region has the DNA TGTGCCAGCAGCGCGGACACCGCCGGCTATGGCTACACCTCC. As protein: CASSADTAGYGYTS.

Ten or more counts support this clonotype. This sequence joins TRBV7-9 and TRBJ2-1, with TRBD2 as a possible D gene (5 bases). CDR1 SEHNR and CDR2 FQNEAQ come from the germline V gene (reference sequence). The length of the CDR3 is 14 residues. Trimming took off 0 bases at V and 6 bases at J, with 9 bases between the two ends. This CDR3 reads CASSLAFGVNEQFF. In DNA, the CDR3 is TGTGCCAGCAGCTTAGCTTTCGGGGTCAATGAGCAGTTCTTC.

The chain links TRBV2 to TRBJ1-1; the D gene is possibly TRBD1 (6 bases). CDR1 and CDR2 from the germline V gene are SNHLY and FYNNEI. The CDR3 has 13 residues. The V end was cut by 6 bases, the J end by 4 bases, with 12 bases between. The CDR3 nucleotides read TGTGCCAGCAGCGCAGGGGAGGGCACTGAAGCTTTCTTT. This encodes CASSAGEGTEAFF.

The chain couples TRBV30 to TRBJ1-5; D is unclear. The CDR3 covers 14 residues. Deletions cut 0 bases from V and 2 bases from J, with 8 bases between. The germline CDR1 and CDR2 sequences are GTSNPN and SVGIG (reference sequence). The CDR3 region has the DNA TGTGCCTGGAGTGTTTCAGGAGGCAATCAGCCCCAGCATTTT. It codes for CAWSVSGGNQPQHF.